Sequencing of this T cell receptor beta chain was carried out in a study of beta chain features in type 1 diabetes. In the study overall: Examination spanned around 110 million sorted cells from all samples. Study-wide findings and caveats: Insertion counts at VDJ junctions were lower in type 1 diabetes patients, who also showed more deletions there. Patients with Type 1 diabetes showed moderately but significantly shorter TCRB CDR3s in all four CD4+ subsets.

In total, each donor contributed a single heparinised blood draw that averaged about 120 mL. CD45RO/CCR7/CD25/CD127/CD95/CD27 separated CD4+ naive, central memory, regulatory and stem cell-like memory cells by sorting. As every portion of the isolated RNA was reverse transcribed, the sequencing read expressed TCRB transcripts. Assay used: immunoSEQ multiplex PCR; TCRdb lists only in-frame clones, some missing. The data hold roughly 50,000 clones, with around 45% observed a single time. V lost 4 bases to trimming and J lost 7 bases; unmatched junction nucleotides: 7. CDR1 is SEHNR and CDR2 is FQNEAQ in the germline V gene (reference sequence). This CDR3 has 15 residues. This clone was seen a few times. Its antigen is undetermined.

V is TRBV7-9 and J is TRBJ2-1, with TRBD2 matching over 10 bases. The sequencing input was stem cell memory CD4+ T cells from blood. This sequence was found in a man aged 25-40 years with type 1 diabetes. The CDR3 DNA follows: TGTGCCAGCAGCTCAAGCGGGAGGGCGCTAAATGAGCAGTTCTTC. It codes for CASSSSGRALNEQFF. Using reference TRBV7-9 and TRBJ2-1 for the parts outside the CDR3, the full variable domain is DTGVSQNPRHKITKRGQNVTFRCDPISEHNRLYWYRQTLGQGPEFLTYFQNEAQLEKSRLLSDRFSAERPKGSFSTLEIQRTEQGDSAMYLCASSSSGRALNEQFFGPGTRLTVL.